This entry describes one T cell receptor beta chain. Combining a sample-barcoded 5' primer with a J-beta primer mix, a second PCR ran for roughly 6 to 12 cycles. TCRdb re-called the 5' RACE reads with MiXCR, one entry per CDR3 protein. The table shows 500,000 to 700,000 distinct CDR3 sequences, with approximately 30% occurring only once. This record belongs to a study of blood T cells in healthy people across ages. The study isolated at least 6.5 million PBMCs from each sample. The specimen sequenced was blood. The sequence came from an elderly woman in good health.

The chain's CDR3 is CASSPGQGAGELFF. The CDR3 DNA reads as TGTGCCAGCAGTCCGGGACAGGGTGCCGGGGAGCTGTTTTTT. The V gene is TRBV6-8, the J gene TRBJ2-2; 9 nucleotides agree with TRBD1. The CDR3 contains 14 residues. The trim removed 5 bases at V and 6 bases at J, leaving 4 bases unmatched. Germline V gene lookup returns CDR1 MNHGY and CDR2 SAAAGT.